The next 6 T cell receptor beta chains were all read from a single sample in a study of T cells after somatic rescue of genetic block (dated by TCRdb to about 2020). Library generation was performed with the immunoSEQ multiplex PCR assay. The immuneACCESS repertoire file appears here via TCRdb, limited to in-frame rearrangements. These files lack a portion of the clones; in checked studies, under half of the deficit traces to unresolved V genes, and the cause of the others is not known. Here the sample has almost 15,000 clones; just over 70% occur a single time. The top ten constitute 27% of the sample. The sequencing input was peripheral blood mononuclear cells (PBMCs). The receptors originated from a man aged 18-30 years.

V gene TRBV6-1 combines with J gene TRBJ2-7, with 7 positions matching TRBD1. CDR1 is MNHNS and CDR2 is SASEGT in the germline V gene. Trimming cost V 8 bases and J 2 bases; bases outside gene matches: 6. The CDR3 is made up of 13 amino acids. Written as DNA, the CDR3 is TGTGCCAGCTTGACAGGGTTCCCCTACGAGCAGTACTTC. It specifies CASLTGFPYEQYF.

The chain couples TRBV18 to TRBJ1-2; 7 bases map to TRBD1. Unmatched junction bases numbered 4, after V lost 3 bases and J lost 3 bases. The CDR3 is 14 residues long. CDR1 and CDR2 from the germline V gene are KGHSH and LQKENI. CDR3 sequence: CASSPTGTDYGYTF. The CDR3 DNA follows: TGTGCCAGCTCACCTACCGGGACAGACTATGGCTACACCTTC. Complete variable domain (other parts from reference TRBV18 and TRBJ1-2): NAGVMQNPRHLVRRRGQEARLRCSPMKGHSHVYWYRQLPEEGLKFMVYLQKENIIDESGMPKERFSAEFPKEGPSILRIQQVVRGDSAAYFCASSPTGTDYGYTFGSGTRLTVV.

This clone has only one observation. The genes are TRBV11-2 and TRBJ2-5, with TRBD2 identical over 8 bases. The CDR3 loop spans 16 amino acids. The germline V gene has CDR1 SGHAT and CDR2 FQNNGV. V lost 5 bases, J lost 2 bases, and 10 bases stayed unmatched. CDR3 nucleotide sequence: TGTGCCAGCAGCCCGGGTGCGGGGGGCCATCAAGAGACCCAGTACTTC. It yields the protein CASSPGAGGHQETQYF.

The chain links TRBV14 to TRBJ1-2; D possibly corresponds to TRBD1 (5 bases). The CDR3 sequence is 14 residues long. CDR1 is SGHDN and CDR2 is FVKESK in the germline V gene. V was trimmed by 5 bases and J by 3 bases, leaving 13 bases between them. CDR3: CASSVKAGDYGYTF. CDR3 coding DNA: TGTGCCAGCAGCGTCAAGGCGGGGGACTATGGCTACACCTTC. Full variable domain (remainder filled in from reference TRBV14 and TRBJ1-2): EAGVTQFPSHSVIEKGQTVTLRCDPISGHDNLYWYRRVMGKEIKFLLHFVKESKQDESGMPNNRFLAERTGGTYSTLKVQPAELEDSGVYFCASSVKAGDYGYTFGSGTRLTVV.

V and J are TRBV10-3 and TRBJ2-3; 10 bases agree with TRBD1. Trimming removed 8 bases from V and 0 bases from J; junction bases left unmatched: 5. Germline V lookup: CDR1 ENHRY, CDR2 SYGVKD. The CDR3 is 15 amino acids. For the CDR3, the DNA is TGTGCCATCGGGAGACAGGGGGCTAGCACAGATACGCAGTATTTT. It specifies CAIGRQGASTDTQYF.

The V call is TRBV30, the J call TRBJ2-5, with TRBD2 matching over 10 bases. The junction had 14 bases not matched to a gene; V was cut back by 5 bases and J by 5 bases. Looked up from germline, CDR1 is GTSNPN and CDR2 is SVGIG (reference sequence). The CDR3 length is 16 residues. The CDR3 nucleotides are TGTGCCTGGTCAAGAGGAGTAGCGGGGGGCCGGGAGACCCAGTACTTC. Its translation is CAWSRGVAGGRETQYF.